There are a few counts of the clone carrying this T cell receptor (beta chain). The sample originates from a study of patients and donors after allogeneic stem cell transplantation. The V gene end was trimmed by 6 bases and the J gene end by 2 bases; junction bases not matched to a gene: 6. Per germline, CDR1 MNHNS and CDR2 SASEGT. The CDR3 runs to 15 residues. TCRdb redid the calling of the RT-PCR reads with MiXCR, one entry per CDR3 protein. The table lists about 87,000 distinct CDR3 sequences, around 5% of them singletons. The sequenced sample was blood, either unsorted or a sorted T cell fraction (not recorded which). The chain combines TRBV6-1 with TRBJ1-5; 8 nucleotides match TRBD1. The receptor was isolated from a human donor who was either an allogeneic HSCT recipient or a stem cell or donor lymphocyte infusion donor (not recorded which). It is not recorded whose cells these are; they may come from a transplant donor. The CDR3 coding sequence is TGTGCCAGCAGCTGGGACAGGAGAGGCAATCAGCCCCAGCATTTT. It encodes CASSWDRRGNQPQHF.